This TCR beta chain comes out of a study of blood T cell repertoires in COVID-19. Study background: The study drew acute and convalescent COVID-19 samples from the United States, Italy and Spain. PBMCs, B-cell-depleted T cells, or T cells provided the cDNA or gDNA that made up the material.

In this sample, this clone turned up once. Under the authors' procedure: Amplification of reference gene primers provided the estimated nucleated cell counts. The method was immunoSEQ multiplex PCR; TCRdb's version includes in-frame clones alone and lacks a portion of them. V and J calls and clone size come straight from that table; D and trimming were deduced from the DNA. The sample yields fewer than 250,000 clones, 86% seen once. This CDR3 comprises 14 residues. The germline V gene has CDR1 SGHNT and CDR2 YYREEE (reference sequence). The J segment lost 5 bases and the V segment lost 2 bases, leaving 7 bases of the junction unmatched.

The sequence came from a woman aged 65 to 85 with acute or convalescent COVID-19. This rearrangement joins TRBV5-4 to TRBJ2-7; 7 bases line up with TRBD2. Sequencing used peripheral blood. For the CDR3, the DNA is TGTGCCAGCAGCTTCAAAGCGGGGTCAGACGAGCAGTACTTC. This sequence encodes CASSFKAGSDEQYF.